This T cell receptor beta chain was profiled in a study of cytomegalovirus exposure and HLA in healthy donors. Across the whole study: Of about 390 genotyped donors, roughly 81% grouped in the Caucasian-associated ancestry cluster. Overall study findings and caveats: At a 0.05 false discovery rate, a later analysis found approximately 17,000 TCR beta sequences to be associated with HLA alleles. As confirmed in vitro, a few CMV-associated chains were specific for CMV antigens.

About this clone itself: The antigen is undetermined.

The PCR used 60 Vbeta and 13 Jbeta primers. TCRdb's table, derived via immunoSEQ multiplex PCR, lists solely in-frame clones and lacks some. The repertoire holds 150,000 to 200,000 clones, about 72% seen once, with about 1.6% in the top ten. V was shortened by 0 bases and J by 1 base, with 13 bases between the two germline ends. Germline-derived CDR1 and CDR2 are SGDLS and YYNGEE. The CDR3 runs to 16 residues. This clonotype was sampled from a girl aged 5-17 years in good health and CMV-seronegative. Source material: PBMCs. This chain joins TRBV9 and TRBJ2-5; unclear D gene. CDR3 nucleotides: TGTGCCAGCAGCGTAGCTCAGCGAGCGTCCCAAGAGACCCAGTACTTC. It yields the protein CASSVAQRASQETQYF.